This TCR beta chain originates from a study of radiation and T cells in renal cell carcinoma. On the study more broadly: Nephrectomy followed 15 Gy stereotactic body radiation by 4 weeks. The study, taken as a whole, reports: No pretreatment tumor biopsies were available for baseline clonotypes.

The data were produced by immunoSEQ multiplex PCR, yet TCRdb's version contains in-frame clones alone and is incomplete. Of 120,000 or so clones listed, about 81% are singletons. This CDR3 comprises 13 residues. Germline V lookup: CDR1 SGHNT, CDR2 YYREEE (reference sequence). V lost 0 bases and J lost 6, with 6 bases in between. Specified time point: blood 2 weeks post-SBRT. This sample's treatment: 15 Gy SBRT to primary tumor, nephrectomy 4 weeks later. As for this clone: What it binds is unknown.

This sequence joins TRBV5-4 and TRBJ1-4; D is ambiguous. Specimen: blood, collected from a patient whose treatment included radiotherapy and nephrectomy. The TCR comes from a man in his forties or fifties with renal cell carcinoma. The CDR3 DNA follows: TGTGCCAGCAGCTTGGCGACCTATGAAAAACTGTTTTTT. Encoded protein: CASSLATYEKLFF.